Below, 2 T cell receptor beta chains from the same sample are listed, as sequenced in a study of blood T cell repertoires in COVID-19. Here immunoSEQ multiplex PCR was the method, and the copy in TCRdb shows in-frame clones only, minus some. The sample shows about 260,000 clones, around 84% of them seen only once. Sequenced input: peripheral blood. The origin of the receptors is a man aged 55 to 70 with acute or convalescent COVID-19.

This clone was seen more than once but under ten times. The V call is TRBV15, the J call TRBJ1-5; 7 nucleotides line up with TRBD1. V dropped 4 bases and J dropped 6; count of bases not matched to a gene: 9. The CDR3 is 15 residues long. Germline V lookup: CDR1 LNHNV, CDR2 YYDKDF (reference sequence). DNA of the CDR3: TGTGCCACCAGCAACCTACAGGGGCTAGGTCAGCCCCAGCATTTT. Translated, it gives CATSNLQGLGQPQHF. The entire variable domain, with the rest obtained from reference TRBV15 and TRBJ1-5, is as follows: DAMVIQNPRYQVTQFGKPVTLSCSQTLNHNVMYWYQQKSSQAPKLLFHYYDKDFNNEADTPDNFQSRRPNTSFCFLDIRSPGLGDTAMYLCATSNLQGLGQPQHFGDGTRLSIL.

The chain couples TRBV19 to TRBJ2-1, with 7 positions matching TRBD2. The CDR3 has 14 amino acids. Per the germline V gene, CDR1 is LNHDA and CDR2 is SQIVND (reference sequence). With V trimmed by 3 bases and J by 4 bases, 3 bases remained unmatched. The CDR3 DNA sequence: TGTGCCAGTAGTATGGGACTAAGTTACAATGAGCAGTTCTTC. Translating gives CASSMGLSYNEQFF. The whole variable domain, filled in from reference TRBV19 and TRBJ2-1, reads DGGITQSPKYLFRKEGQNVTLSCEQNLNHDAMYWYRQDPGQGLRLIYYSQIVNDFQKGDIAEGYSVSREKKESFPLTVTSAQKNPTAFYLCASSMGLSYNEQFFGPGTRLTVL.